This TCR beta chain was captured in a study of cytomegalovirus exposure and HLA in healthy donors. Study at large: The same platform was used for the 100 to 150 validation repertoires and the approximately 670 first-cohort repertoires, a later analysis reported.

Sequencing used immunoSEQ multiplex PCR; TCRdb keeps in-frame clones, though not all of them. The sample has approximately 150,000 clones; about 90% are singletons. Study-wide results and caveats: Investigators reported around 150 TCR beta chains as tied to cytomegalovirus. Most TCR sequences were seen very rarely across donors, but some public TCRs occurred in many.

The CDR3 sequence is 15 residues long. Trimming left V 5 bases short and J 0 bases short, with 14 bases between. Germline CDR1 reads SGHDT; CDR2 reads YYEEEE. This clone came up once. Its antigen remains unknown. The TCR was taken from a woman aged 18-30 years in good health and CMV-seropositive. Sequencing input: PBMCs. The V and J genes are TRBV5-6 and TRBJ2-5; D is unresolved. DNA for the CDR3: TGTGCCAGCAGTCCGTCGCTAGAAGACCAAGAGACCCAGTACTTC. This gives the protein CASSPSLEDQETQYF.